This section outlines one T cell receptor beta chain sequence together with its context. As yet, its antigen is unknown. The data are from a study of a mutant IDH1 vaccine in newly diagnosed glioma. The table came from immunoSEQ multiplex PCR; TCRdb's copy has only in-frame clones and leaves some out. The table includes 100,000 to 120,000 clones, about 90% detected once. CDR1 and CDR2 from the germline V gene are SGHRS and YFSETQ. Trimming took 4 bases from V and 1 from J, leaving 8 bases between them. CDR3 size: 13 residues. Time point noted: week 11, during vaccination. Topical imiquimod accompanied each vaccine dose, which consisted of 300 ug of mutant IDH1 20-mer peptide.

The chain is built from TRBV5-1 and TRBJ1-2, with no clear D. The material sequenced was PBMCs, taken from a glioma patient whose treatment included an IDH1 peptide vaccine. This receptor was obtained from a woman aged 45-60 years with glioma. CDR3 protein: CASSLTINYGYTF. CDR3 DNA: TGCGCCAGCAGCCTAACAATTAACTATGGCTACACCTTC. Full variable domain (rest looked up from reference TRBV5-1 and TRBJ1-2): KAGVTQTPRYLIKTRGQQVTLSCSPISGHRSVSWYQQTPGQGLQFLFEYFSETQRNKGNFPGRFSGRQFSNSRSEMNVSTLELGDSALYLCASSLTINYGYTFGSGTRLTVV.